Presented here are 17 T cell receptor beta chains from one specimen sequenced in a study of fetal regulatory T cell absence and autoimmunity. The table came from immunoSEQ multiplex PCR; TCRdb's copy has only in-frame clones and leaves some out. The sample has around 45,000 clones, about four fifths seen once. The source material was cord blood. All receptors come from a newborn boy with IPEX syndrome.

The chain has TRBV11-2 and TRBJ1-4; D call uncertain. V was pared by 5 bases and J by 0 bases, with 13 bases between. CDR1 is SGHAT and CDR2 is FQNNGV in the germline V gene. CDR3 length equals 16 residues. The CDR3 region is CASSPWRSATNEKLFF. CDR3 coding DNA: TGTGCCAGCAGCCCCTGGCGTTCTGCAACTAATGAAAAACTGTTTTTT.

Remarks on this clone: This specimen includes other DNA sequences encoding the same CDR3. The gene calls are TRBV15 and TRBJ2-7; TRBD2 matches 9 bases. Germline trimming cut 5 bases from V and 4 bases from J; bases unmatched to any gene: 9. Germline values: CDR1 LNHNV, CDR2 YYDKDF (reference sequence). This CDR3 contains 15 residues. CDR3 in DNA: TGTGCCACCAGCCGTGGGCTAGCGGGAAGTTACGAGCAGTACTTC. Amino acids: CATSRGLAGSYEQYF.

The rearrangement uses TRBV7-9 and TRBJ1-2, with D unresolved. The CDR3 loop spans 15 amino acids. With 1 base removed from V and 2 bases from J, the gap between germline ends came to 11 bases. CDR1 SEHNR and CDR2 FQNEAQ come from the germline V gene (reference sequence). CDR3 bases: TGTGCCAGCAGCTTAGGGAGCCTATTAAACTATGGCTACACCTTC. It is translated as CASSLGSLLNYGYTF. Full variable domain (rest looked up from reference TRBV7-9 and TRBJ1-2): DTGVSQNPRHKITKRGQNVTFRCDPISEHNRLYWYRQTLGQGPEFLTYFQNEAQLEKSRLLSDRFSAERPKGSFSTLEIQRTEQGDSAMYLCASSLGSLLNYGYTFGSGTRLTVV.

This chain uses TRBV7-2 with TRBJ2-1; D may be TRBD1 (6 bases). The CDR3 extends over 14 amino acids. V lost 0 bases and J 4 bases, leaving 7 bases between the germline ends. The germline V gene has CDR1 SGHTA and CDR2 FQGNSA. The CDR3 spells CASSLAGAYNEQFF. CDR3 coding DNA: TGTGCCAGCAGCTTAGCGGGGGCGTACAATGAGCAGTTCTTC.

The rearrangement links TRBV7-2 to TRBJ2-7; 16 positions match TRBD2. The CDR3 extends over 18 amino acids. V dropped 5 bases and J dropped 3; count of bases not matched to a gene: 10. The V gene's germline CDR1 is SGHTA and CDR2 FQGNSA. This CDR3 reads CASSRRGLAGGPDYEQYF. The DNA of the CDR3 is TGTGCCAGCAGCCGACGGGGACTAGCGGGGGGGCCTGACTACGAGCAGTACTTC.

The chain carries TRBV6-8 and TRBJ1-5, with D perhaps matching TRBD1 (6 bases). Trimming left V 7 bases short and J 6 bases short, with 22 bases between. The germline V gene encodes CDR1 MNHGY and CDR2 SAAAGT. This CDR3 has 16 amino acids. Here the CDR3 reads CASIILRAGVGQPQHF. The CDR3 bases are TGTGCCAGCATCATTCTCCGGGCAGGGGTTGGTCAGCCCCAGCATTTT.

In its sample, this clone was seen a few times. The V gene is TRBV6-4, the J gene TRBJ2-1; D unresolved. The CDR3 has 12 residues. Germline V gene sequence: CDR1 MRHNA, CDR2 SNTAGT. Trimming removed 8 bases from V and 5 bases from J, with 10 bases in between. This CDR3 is CASVRTHNEQFF. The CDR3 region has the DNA TGTGCCAGCGTGAGAACCCACAATGAGCAGTTCTTC.

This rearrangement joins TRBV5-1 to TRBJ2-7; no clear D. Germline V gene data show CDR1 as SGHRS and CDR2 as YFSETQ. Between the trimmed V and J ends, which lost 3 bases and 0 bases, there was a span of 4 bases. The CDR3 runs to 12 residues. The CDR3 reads CASSSASYEQYF. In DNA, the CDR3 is TGCGCCAGCAGCTCCGCCTCCTACGAGCAGTACTTC.

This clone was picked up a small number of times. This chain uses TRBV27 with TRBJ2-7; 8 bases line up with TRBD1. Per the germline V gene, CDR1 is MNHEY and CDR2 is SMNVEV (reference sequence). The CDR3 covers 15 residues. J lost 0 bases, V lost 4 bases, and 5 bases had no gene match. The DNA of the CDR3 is TGTGCCAGCAGTTGGACAGGGAGCCGCTCCTACGAGCAGTACTTC. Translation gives CASSWTGSRSYEQYF.

CDR3 in amino acids: CATSHIGGNEQFF. The CDR3 region has the DNA TGTGCCACCAGTCACATCGGGGGAAATGAGCAGTTCTTC. The chain carries TRBV15 and TRBJ2-1; TRBD2 might be the D (6 bases). Trimming removed 6 bases at V and 7 bases at J, with 13 bases between. The CDR3 has 13 residues. Germline V gene lookup returns CDR1 LNHNV and CDR2 YYDKDF (reference sequence).

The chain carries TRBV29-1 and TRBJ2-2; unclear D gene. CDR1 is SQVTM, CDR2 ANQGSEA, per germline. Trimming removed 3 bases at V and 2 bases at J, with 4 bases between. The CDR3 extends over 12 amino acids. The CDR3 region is CSVDKNTGELFF. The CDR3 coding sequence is TGCAGCGTTGACAAAAACACCGGGGAGCTGTTTTTT.

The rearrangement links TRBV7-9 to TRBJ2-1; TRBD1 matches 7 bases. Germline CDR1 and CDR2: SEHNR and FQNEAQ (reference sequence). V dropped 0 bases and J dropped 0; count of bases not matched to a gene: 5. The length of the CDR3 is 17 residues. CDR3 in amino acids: CASSLAKGTDSYNEQFF. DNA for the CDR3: TGTGCCAGCAGCTTAGCAAAAGGGACAGACTCCTACAATGAGCAGTTCTTC.

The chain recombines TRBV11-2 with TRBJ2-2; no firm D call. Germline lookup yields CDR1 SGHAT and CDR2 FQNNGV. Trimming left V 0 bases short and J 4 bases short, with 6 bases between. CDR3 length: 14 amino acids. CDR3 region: CASSLDRLTGELFF. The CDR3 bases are TGTGCCAGCAGCTTAGATAGGCTCACCGGGGAGCTGTTTTTT. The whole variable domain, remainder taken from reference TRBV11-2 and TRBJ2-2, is EAGVAQSPRYKIIEKRQSVAFWCNPISGHATLYWYQQILGQGPKLLIQFQNNGVVDDSQLPKDRFSAERLKGVDSTLKIQPAKLEDSAVYLCASSLDRLTGELFFGEGSRLTVL.

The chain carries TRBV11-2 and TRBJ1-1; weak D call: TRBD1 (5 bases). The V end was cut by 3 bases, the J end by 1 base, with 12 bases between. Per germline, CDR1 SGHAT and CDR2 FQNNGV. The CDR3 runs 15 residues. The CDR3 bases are TGTGCCAGCAGCTTGGGGCTCGGGGCGAACACTGAAGCTTTCTTT. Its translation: CASSLGLGANTEAFF.

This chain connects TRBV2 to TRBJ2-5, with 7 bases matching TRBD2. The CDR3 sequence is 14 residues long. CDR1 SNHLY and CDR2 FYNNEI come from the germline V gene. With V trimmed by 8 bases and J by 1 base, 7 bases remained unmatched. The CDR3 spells CASVTWEGQETQYF. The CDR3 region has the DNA TGTGCCAGCGTGACGTGGGAGGGCCAAGAGACCCAGTACTTC.

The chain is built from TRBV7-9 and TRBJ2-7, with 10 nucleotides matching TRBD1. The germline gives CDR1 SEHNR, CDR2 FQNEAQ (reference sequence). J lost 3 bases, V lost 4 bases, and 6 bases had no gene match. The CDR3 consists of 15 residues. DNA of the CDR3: TGTGCCAGCAGCTACAGACAGGGGGCAAACTACGAGCAGTACTTC. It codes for CASSYRQGANYEQYF.

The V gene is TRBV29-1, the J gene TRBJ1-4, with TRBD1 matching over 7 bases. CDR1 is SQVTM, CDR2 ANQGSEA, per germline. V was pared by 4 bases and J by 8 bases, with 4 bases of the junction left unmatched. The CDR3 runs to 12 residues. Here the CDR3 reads CSVGAGGEKLFF. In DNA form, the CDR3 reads TGCAGCGTTGGAGCAGGGGGGGAAAAACTGTTTTTT. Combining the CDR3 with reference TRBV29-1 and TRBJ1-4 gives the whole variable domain SAVISQKPSRDICQRGTSLTIQCQVDSQVTMMFWYRQQPGQSLTLIATANQGSEATYESGFVIDKFPISRPNLTFSTLTVSNMSPEDSSIYLCSVGAGGEKLFFGSGTQLSVL.